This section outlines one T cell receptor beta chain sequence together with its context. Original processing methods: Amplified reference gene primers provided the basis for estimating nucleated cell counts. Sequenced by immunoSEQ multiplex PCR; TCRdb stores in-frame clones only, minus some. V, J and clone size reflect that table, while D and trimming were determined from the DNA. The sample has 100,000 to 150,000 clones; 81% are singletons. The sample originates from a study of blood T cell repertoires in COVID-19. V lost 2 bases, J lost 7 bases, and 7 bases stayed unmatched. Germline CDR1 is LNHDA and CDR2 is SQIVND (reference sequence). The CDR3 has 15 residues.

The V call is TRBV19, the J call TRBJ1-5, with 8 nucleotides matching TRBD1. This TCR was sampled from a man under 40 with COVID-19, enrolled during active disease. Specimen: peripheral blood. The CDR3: CASSIRGTGNQPQHF. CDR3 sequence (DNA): TGTGCCAGTAGTATACGCGGGACAGGTAACCAGCCCCAGCATTTT.